The present T cell receptor beta chain was sequenced within a study of blood T cell repertoires in COVID-19. Study overall: Collection of acute and convalescent COVID-19 samples took place in the United States, Italy and Spain.

Details on this clone: This CDR3 is also generated by other DNA sequences in the sample.

Participant age was roughly 18 to 90 years, and participants resided in 20 to 30 US areas. Under the authors' procedure: Estimation of nucleated cell counts relied on the amplification of reference gene primers. Method: immunoSEQ multiplex PCR; TCRdb's copy keeps in-frame clones and lacks some. The V and J calls and the clone size are those of that table, but D and trimming were determined from the DNA. The top ten hold just under 2% of the sample, which has 400,000 to 550,000 clones, about 85% seen once. The receptor was isolated from a woman in her late teens or twenties with acute COVID-19. Sequenced input: PBMCs or T cells enriched from blood (not recorded which).

The CDR3 DNA reads TGTGCCAGCTCACCGTCGGAGACCCAGTACTTC. Residues: CASSPSETQYF. The J gene is TRBJ2-5, the V gene TRBV18; no reliable D call. This CDR3 comprises 11 residues. Germline V gene sequence: CDR1 KGHSH, CDR2 LQKENI. Between the trimmed V and J ends, which lost 3 bases and 5 bases, there was a span of 4 bases.